Here is one TCR beta chain with its context. This clone was counted once. What antigen it recognizes has not been identified. No qualities accompany the bases; no much larger clone lies one base away. The source of the sample is a study of T cells in localized non-small cell lung cancer (dated by TCRdb to between 2020 and 2021). About the study as a whole: The study examined T cell repertoires in under 300 patients with early-stage NSCLC and compared tumors with uninvolved tumor-adjacent lungs. The cohort was made up of approximately 250 treatment-naive NSCLC patients whose localized lung tumors had been resected. A mean age of around 66 years was recorded for the NSCLC patients, of whom 120 to 150 were male and 85 to 110 were female. The full study reports these points: Higher blood T cell density associated with longer overall survival, while higher adjacent-lung clonality associated with shorter survival. Because multi-region tumor sequencing was not performed, intratumor heterogeneity could not be ruled out. Because the study design was exploratory, TCR variables were selected using unadjusted p-values without false-discovery rate correction. Of the top 100 tumor clones, a median of approximately 60 were detected in paired uninvolved adjacent lung; 28 were also among that lung's top 100. Uninvolved tumor-adjacent lung showed the highest T cell clonality, higher than tumor, which suggests more focused antigenic responses in the adjacent lung.

At diagnosis, tumor, uninvolved tumor-adjacent lung and peripheral blood were collected and then preserved as a mix of FFPE and fresh-frozen material. Blood samples were analyzed as peripheral blood mononuclear cells for TCR repertoire profiling. TCR beta CDR3 regions were sequenced from DNA using the immunoSEQ Assay. As for the original processing: T cell density was computed as TCR beta template counts normalized to usable DNA estimated by amplifying housekeeping genes. Richness was estimated with the preseqR package, extrapolating to 400,000 templates for PBMC samples and 120,000 templates for tissue samples. Clonality was calculated as one minus Pielou's evenness. Differential abundance testing on productive amino-acid clonotypes, with a minimum total count of 5 and an alpha of 0.1, was used to identify tissue-enriched TCRs. The Jaccard Index and the Morisita Overlap Index were used to measure repertoire overlap between compartments. GLIPH grouped TCR beta CDR3s together with public tetramer-defined viral CDR3s, and a viral motif had to include at least three viral sequences and show V-gene enrichment. This is the immuneACCESS table as TCRdb keeps it, with only in-frame sequences that have V and J called. A part of the clones is gone; compared with another copy, unresolved V genes explain less than half, and the rest is unexplained. That table supplies the V and J calls and clone size; D and trimming were determined from the DNA. This sample comprises about 39,000 clones, 70% to 80% of them detected only once. The ten largest clones represent about a third of the sample.

The CDR3 has 13 amino acids, counting the end cysteine and phenylalanine. Just the 39-base CDR3 DNA is kept, in frame starting at base 1. The junction carries 15 bases between V and J, which are trimmed by 6 bases and 6 bases respectively. CDR1 and CDR2, per the germline V gene, are MDHEN and SYDVKM. This receptor was taken from a woman aged 35 to 75 with stage II squamous cell lung carcinoma. The chain links TRBV28 with TRBJ2-7; TRBD1 could be the D gene, as 8 bases match. Sequencing used PBMCs, obtained before any cancer treatment. CDR3 region: CASRPTGGAEQYF. The nucleotides are TGTGCCAGCAGACCAACAGGGGGGGCCGAGCAGTACTTC.